Included here is one T cell receptor beta chain sequence, with context. The sample is drawn from a study of blood T cell repertoires in COVID-19. The age range of participants was about 18 to 95 years, with residence in 20 to 25 US areas. In Cohort 3, a recovered donor had either two negative PCRs, clearance, or symptom resolution. V trimming: 2 bases; J trimming: 3 bases; junction bases outside the gene matches: 0. Germline lookup yields CDR1 MNHEY and CDR2 SMNVEV (reference sequence). The CDR3 is made up of 13 amino acids. Method: immunoSEQ multiplex PCR; TCRdb's copy keeps in-frame clones and lacks some. The sample consists of more than 300,000 clones, 89% of them appearing once.

Source material: PBMCs or T cells enriched from blood (not recorded which). The chain joins TRBV27 to TRBJ1-2; 7 bases agree with TRBD1. The sequence came from a woman aged 25 to 39 who had recovered from COVID-19. This CDR3 is CASSLTGDYGYTF. CDR3 sequence (DNA): TGTGCCAGCAGTTTAACAGGGGACTATGGCTACACCTTC.